This T cell receptor (beta chain) was profiled in a study of blood T cell repertoires in COVID-19. This table comes from immunoSEQ multiplex PCR, and its TCRdb copy is limited to in-frame clones, with some not included. The sample carries roughly 110,000 clones, about 90% recorded once. The V and J ends lost 3 bases and 12 bases, in that order; junction bases with no gene match: 14. CDR1 and CDR2 from the germline V gene are SGHAT and FQDESV (reference sequence). The CDR3 consists of 15 residues. Sequenced material: peripheral blood. The sequence derives from a middle-aged man with active or convalescent COVID-19. The chain uses TRBV11-1 and TRBJ2-1; the match to TRBD2 covers 7 bases. This CDR3 reads CASSFPGGGGLGQFF. The CDR3 nucleotides read TGTGCCAGCAGCTTCCCAGGCGGGGGAGGGTTAGGGCAGTTCTTC. The whole variable domain, filled in from reference TRBV11-1 and TRBJ2-1, reads EAEVAQSPRYKITEKSQAVAFWCDPISGHATLYWYRQILGQGPELLVQFQDESVVDDSQLPKDRFSAERLKGVDSTLKIQPAELGDSAMYLCASSFPGGGGLGQFFGPGTRLTVL.